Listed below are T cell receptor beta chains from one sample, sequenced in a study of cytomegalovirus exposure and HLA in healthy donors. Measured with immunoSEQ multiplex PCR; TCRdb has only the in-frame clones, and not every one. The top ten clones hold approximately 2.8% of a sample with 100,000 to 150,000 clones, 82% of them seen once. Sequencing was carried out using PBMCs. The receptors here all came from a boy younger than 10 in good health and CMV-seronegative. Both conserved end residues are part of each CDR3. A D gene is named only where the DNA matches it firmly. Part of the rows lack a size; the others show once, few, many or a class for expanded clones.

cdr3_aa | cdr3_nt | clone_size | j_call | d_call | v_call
CAIAGSGGPVVGEQFF | TGTGCCATCGCCGGTAGCGGGGGCCCCGTTGTGGGCGAGCAGTTCTTC | few | TRBJ2-1 | TRBD2 | TRBV10-3
CASSAGQGPPGSGNTIYF | TGTGCCAGCAGCGCGGGACAGGGACCCCCTGGCTCTGGAAACACCATATATTTT | - | TRBJ1-3 | TRBD1 | TRBV5-5
CASGRGYEQYF | TGTGCTAGTGGTCGCGGTTACGAGCAGTACTTC | once | TRBJ2-7 | - | TRBV12-5
CASSVDPVEVRGNEQFF | TGTGCCAGCAGCGTAGATCCGGTGGAGGTCAGGGGTAATGAGCAGTTCTTC | - | TRBJ2-1 | - | TRBV9
CASSHTLGLDEQFF | TGTGCTAGCAGCCACACCCTGGGGCTCGATGAGCAGTTCTTC | - | TRBJ2-1 | - | TRBV7-7
CASSGFSQSFRGDYNEQFF | TGTGCCAGTAGTGGATTCTCCCAGTCCTTTCGCGGGGACTACAATGAGCAGTTCTTC | - | TRBJ2-1 | - | TRBV19
CAWGPGGPRAETQYF | TGTGCCTGGGGACCGGGGGGACCCAGGGCAGAGACCCAGTACTTC | - | TRBJ2-5 | TRBD2 | TRBV30
CACGRGSYGYTF | TGTGCCTGTGGTCGAGGGTCTTATGGCTACACCTTC | - | TRBJ1-2 | - | TRBV30
CASSLSSYEQYF | TGTGCCAGCAGCTTAAGCTCCTACGAGCAGTACTTC | once | TRBJ2-7 | - | TRBV13
CACLLAGGPPSYNEQFF | TGTGCCTGCCTACTAGCGGGAGGGCCACCTTCCTACAATGAGCAGTTCTTC | - | TRBJ2-1 | TRBD2 | TRBV30
CASSDGVSWEKLFF | TGTGCCAGCAGTGACGGGGTTTCTTGGGAAAAACTGTTTTTT | - | TRBJ1-4 | - | TRBV6-1
CASRGMTGDYTGELFF | TGTGCCAGCAGGGGGATGACAGGGGATTACACCGGGGAGCTGTTTTTT | - | TRBJ2-2 | TRBD1 | TRBV2
CASSDSSTGVAGELFF | TGTGCCAGCAGTGACTCCTCAACGGGGGTTGCCGGGGAGCTGTTTTTT | - | TRBJ2-2 | - | TRBV6-4
CASSSEARPNSPLHF | TGTGCCAGCAGCTCCGAGGCCAGACCAAATTCACCCCTCCACTTT | - | TRBJ1-6 | - | TRBV11-1